These 14 T cell receptor beta chains came from one sample sequenced in a study of response to subunit inactivated influenza vaccine. Each CDR3 protein is one row after TCRdb ran MiXCR on the RT-PCR reads. The table has hundreds of thousands of distinct CDR3 sequences, about 15% seen once. Material: CD4+ T cells sorted from PBMCs, obtained around 25 months after vaccination. All receptors derive from a man between 45 and 75 years old who received an inactivated influenza vaccine.

This clonotype was recorded many times. The chain combines TRBV20-1 with TRBJ2-7; D call uncertain. The germline V gene has CDR1 DFQATT and CDR2 SNEGSKA (reference sequence). V was clipped by 0 bases and J by 1 base, with 4 bases between them. CDR3 length: 12 residues. Written as DNA, the CDR3 is TGCAGTGCTAGAGATAGGTCCTACGAGCAGTACTTC. Its translation: CSARDRSYEQYF.

V gene TRBV20-1 combines with J gene TRBJ2-7, with 8 bases lining up with TRBD2. V was pared by 4 bases and J by 6 bases, with 2 bases of the junction left unmatched. The CDR3 length is 11 residues. Per germline, CDR1 DFQATT and CDR2 SNEGSKA (reference sequence). The chain's CDR3 is CSAKAGAEQYF. CDR3 coding DNA: TGCAGTGCTAAAGCGGGAGCCGAGCAGTACTTC.

This clonotype occurred many times. This chain joins TRBV28 and TRBJ2-1; tentative D call: TRBD2 (7 bases). Trimming cost V 6 bases and J 10 bases, with 25 bases left between them. This CDR3 has 16 residues. Per germline, CDR1 MDHEN and CDR2 SYDVKM. The CDR3 is CASSPLRLAVGAEQFF. The DNA for the CDR3 is TGTGCCAGCAGCCCCTTAAGGCTAGCGGTGGGGGCAGAGCAGTTCTTC. Looking up the rest from reference TRBV28 and TRBJ2-1 gives the full variable domain: DVKVTQSSRYLVKRTGEKVFLECVQDMDHENMFWYRQDPGLGLRLIYFSYDVKMKEKGDIPEGYSVSREKKERFSLILESASTNQTSMYLCASSPLRLAVGAEQFFGPGTRLTVL.

This chain connects TRBV12-3 or TRBV12-4 to TRBJ2-1, with TRBD2 identical over 14 bases. CDR3 length equals 17 residues. The junction had 10 bases not matched to a gene; V was cut back by 4 bases and J by 8 bases. The CDR3 sequence is CASSYPPGLAGVYEQFF. The DNA for the CDR3 is TGTGCCAGCAGTTATCCCCCGGGACTAGCGGGAGTCTATGAGCAGTTCTTC.

This clonotype has just a few counts. V and J are TRBV7-9 and TRBJ1-5; 7 nucleotides agree with TRBD1. Unmatched junction bases numbered 7, after V lost 5 bases and J lost 3 bases. Germline CDR1 is SEHNR and CDR2 is FQNEAQ (reference sequence). The CDR3 length is 15 residues. In DNA form, the CDR3 reads TGTGCCAGCAGCCCTCTGACAGGGATCAATCAGCCCCAGCATTTT. It encodes CASSPLTGINQPQHF.

This clonotype has a handful of counts. V is TRBV6-1 and J is TRBJ2-3, with TRBD2 identical over 12 bases. V lost 5 bases to trimming and J lost 7 bases; unmatched junction nucleotides: 10. Germline assignment: CDR1 MNHNS and CDR2 SASEGT. CDR3 length: 16 residues. Here the CDR3 DNA reads TGTGCCAGCAGTCGAACGACTAGCGGGAGATGGAATACGCAGTATTTT. Protein product: CASSRTTSGRWNTQYF.

A few counts support this clonotype. The rearrangement joins TRBV29-1 to TRBJ2-3, with TRBD2 as a possible D gene (6 bases). The germline V gene encodes CDR1 SQVTM and CDR2 ANQGSEA. The CDR3 loop spans 13 amino acids. The V gene lost 3 bases and the J gene lost 1 base, with 8 bases spanning the gap. The DNA for the CDR3 is TGCAGCGTTGACAGGGAGGGCACAGATACGCAGTATTTT. It codes for CSVDREGTDTQYF.

This clonotype has only a few counts. The chain has TRBV27 and TRBJ2-7; 8 bases map to TRBD1. The CDR3 has 12 amino acids. The germline V gene encodes CDR1 MNHEY and CDR2 SMNVEV (reference sequence). After removal of 10 bases from V and 11 bases from J, the junction contained 13 bases not matched to a gene. CDR3 loop: CATLRTGGKEYF. CDR3 bases: TGTGCCACCCTCCGAACAGGGGGAAAAGAGTACTTC.

The rearrangement links TRBV7-2 to TRBJ1-6, with 7 bases matching TRBD1. V trimming: 5 bases; J trimming: 5 bases; junction bases outside the gene matches: 12. This CDR3 has 17 residues. Per germline, CDR1 SGHTA and CDR2 FQGNSA. This chain's CDR3 is CASSDKRFGTDNSPLHF. Here the CDR3 DNA reads TGTGCCAGCAGCGACAAGAGGTTTGGGACAGATAATTCACCCCTCCACTTT.

The chain uses TRBV3-1 and TRBJ2-3; the D is unclear. V lost 3 bases, J lost 5 bases, and 18 bases lay in between. The length of the CDR3 is 16 residues. The V gene's germline CDR1 is LGHDT and CDR2 YNNKEL (reference sequence). In nucleotides, the CDR3 is TGTGCCAGCAGCCAGTCTTTTTTTACTGTCGGAGATACGCAGTATTTT. Amino acid sequence: CASSQSFFTVGDTQYF.

This clonotype showed up just a few times. The genes are TRBV28 and TRBJ2-7; 8 bases are shared with TRBD2. Unmatched junction bases numbered 6, after V lost 8 bases and J lost 6 bases. The CDR3 is 12 amino acids. The germline CDR1 and CDR2 sequences are MDHEN and SYDVKM. This chain's CDR3 is CASGGLAGEQYF. DNA for the CDR3: TGTGCCAGCGGAGGACTAGCCGGCGAGCAGTACTTC.

This clonotype appeared many times. This chain uses TRBV29-1 with TRBJ2-3; perhaps TRBD1 as D (5 bases). The CDR3 extends over 12 amino acids. Trimming pared 3 bases from V and 4 bases from J, leaving 8 bases between. Germline lookup yields CDR1 SQVTM and CDR2 ANQGSEA. The CDR3 spells CSVDRVADTQYF. The CDR3 DNA reads TGCAGCGTTGACAGGGTGGCAGATACGCAGTATTTT.

The rearrangement uses TRBV28 and TRBJ2-1; D call uncertain. Trimming removed 8 bases from V and 12 bases from J, with 14 bases in between. The CDR3 sequence is 11 residues long. CDR1 MDHEN and CDR2 SYDVKM come from the germline V gene. In DNA form, the CDR3 reads TGTGCCAGCGGAGAACTGGGAAGGCAGTTCTTC. It yields the protein CASGELGRQFF.

This clonotype was observed a handful of times. The chain carries TRBV6-1 and TRBJ1-6; tentative D call: TRBD1 (6 bases). The CDR3 has 16 amino acids. The V end lost 5 bases, the J end lost 4 bases, and 15 bases lay between the germline ends. Germline V gene sequence: CDR1 MNHNS, CDR2 SASEGT. The CDR3 DNA sequence: TGTGCCAGCAGTAGAAACGGGACACCATATAATTCACCCCTCCACTTT. Protein product: CASSRNGTPYNSPLHF.